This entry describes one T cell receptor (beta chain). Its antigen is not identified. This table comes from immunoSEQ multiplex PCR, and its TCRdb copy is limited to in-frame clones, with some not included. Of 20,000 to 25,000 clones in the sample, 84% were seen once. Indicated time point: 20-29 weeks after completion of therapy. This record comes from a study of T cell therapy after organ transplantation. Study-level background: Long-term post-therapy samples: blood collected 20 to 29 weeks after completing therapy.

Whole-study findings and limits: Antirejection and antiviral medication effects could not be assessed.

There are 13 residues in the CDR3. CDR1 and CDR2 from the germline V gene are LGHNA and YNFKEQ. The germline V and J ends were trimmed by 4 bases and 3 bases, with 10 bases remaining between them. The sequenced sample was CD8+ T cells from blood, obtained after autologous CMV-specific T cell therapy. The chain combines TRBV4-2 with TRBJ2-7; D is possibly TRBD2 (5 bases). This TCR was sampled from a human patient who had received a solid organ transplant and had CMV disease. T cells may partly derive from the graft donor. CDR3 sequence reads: CASSLDYYYEQYF. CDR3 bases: TGTGCCAGCAGCCTCGACTACTACTACGAGCAGTACTTC.